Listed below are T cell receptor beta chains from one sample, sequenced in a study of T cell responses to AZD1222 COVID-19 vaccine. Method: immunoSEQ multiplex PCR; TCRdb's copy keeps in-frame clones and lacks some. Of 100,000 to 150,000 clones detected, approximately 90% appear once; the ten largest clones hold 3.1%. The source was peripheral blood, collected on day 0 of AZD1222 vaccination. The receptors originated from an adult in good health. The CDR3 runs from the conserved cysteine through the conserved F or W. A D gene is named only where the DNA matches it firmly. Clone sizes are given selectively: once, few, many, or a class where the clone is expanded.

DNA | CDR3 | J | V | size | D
TGTGCCAGCTCACCAAGACAGGGCCAAGGGGAGACCCAGTACTTC | CASSPRQGQGETQYF | TRBJ2-5 | TRBV18 | NA | TRBD1
TGTGCCACGATGGACAGGGGCCTAGGTGAAGCTTTCTTT | CATMDRGLGEAFF | TRBJ1-1 | TRBV6-5 | NA | TRBD1
TGTGCCAGCTCACCGACCGGGACTAGCGGCTACAATGAGCAGTTCTTC | CASSPTGTSGYNEQFF | TRBJ2-1 | TRBV18 | NA | TRBD2
TGTGCCAGCAGCTTGGCCACCAGGGGGCATCCTAATTCACCCCTCCACTTT | CASSLATRGHPNSPLHF | TRBJ1-6 | TRBV5-8 | NA | TRBD1
TGTGCCAGCAGCATTCAGGGTCCTGGGGGCGAGGACACTGAAGCTTTCTTT | CASSIQGPGGEDTEAFF | TRBJ1-1 | TRBV28 | NA | NA
TGCGCCAGCAGTCAATACCCGCCATTAAGGACGCTGATCTATGGAAACACCATATATTTT | CASSQYPPLRTLIYGNTIYF | TRBJ1-3 | TRBV23-1 | NA | NA
TGTGCCATCAGTGAGTATGAAAAGACAGGCAGGGTACACGGCTACACCTTC | CAISEYEKTGRVHGYTF | TRBJ1-2 | TRBV10-3 | NA | NA
TGTGCCAGCGGGGTCTCGGACAGGGGGTACGAGCAGTACTTC | CASGVSDRGYEQYF | TRBJ2-7 | TRBV7-2 | NA | TRBD1
TGTGCCAGAAGCTTATGTCAGACCTCTGGAAACACCATATATTTT | CARSLCQTSGNTIYF | TRBJ1-3 | TRBV5-3 | NA | NA
TGTGCCTGGAGTCCGGACAGATATTCACCCCTCCACTTT | CAWSPDRYSPLHF | TRBJ1-6 | TRBV30 | NA | NA
TGTGCCAGCATAAGGAGACCTCAAAGGGATGAGCAGTTCTTC | CASIRRPQRDEQFF | TRBJ2-1 | TRBV6-5 | NA | NA
TGTGCCAGCAGCGCCGCTGACAGGGTGTATGACAATCAGCCCCAGCATTTT | CASSAADRVYDNQPQHF | TRBJ1-5 | TRBV9 | NA | TRBD1
TGCGCCAGCAGTTTGGACGGCAATCAGCCCCAGCATTTT | CASSLDGNQPQHF | TRBJ1-5 | TRBV5-1 | NA | NA
TGTGCCAGCAGTGCAGGGGTATGGGGCAGCGAAAAACTGTTTTTT | CASSAGVWGSEKLFF | TRBJ1-4 | TRBV27 | NA | NA
TGTGCCAGCAGCTTGGCTGGGGGGCGAGGTGAGCAGTACTTC | CASSLAGGRGEQYF | TRBJ2-7 | TRBV5-6 | NA | NA
TGTGCCAGCAGTTTTCGGGGGGAGGGCCAGCCCCAGCATTTT | CASSFRGEGQPQHF | TRBJ1-5 | TRBV27 | NA | NA
TGTGCCAGTAGTAGGGGAGCCAAAAACATTCAGTACTTC | CASSRGAKNIQYF | TRBJ2-4 | TRBV19 | NA | NA
TGTGCCAGCAGTGATATTTCGATAGGGGTGTGGGGCAATCAGCCCCAGCATTTT | CASSDISIGVWGNQPQHF | TRBJ1-5 | TRBV6-1 | NA | NA
TGTGCCAGCAGCCTAGGACGGGAGCTGTTTTTT | CASSLGRELFF | TRBJ2-2 | TRBV5-4 | NA | NA
TGTGCCAGCAGCCCTCAACTAGCGAGCTCCTACGAGCAGTACTTC | CASSPQLASSYEQYF | TRBJ2-7 | TRBV7-2 | NA | TRBD2
TGTGCCATCAGGGACCTCAGGGATACGCAGTATTTT | CAIRDLRDTQYF | TRBJ2-3 | TRBV10-3 | NA | NA
TGTGCCAGCAGCCTGAGTCTCTTCGACCTATACGATACGCAGTATTTT | CASSLSLFDLYDTQYF | TRBJ2-3 | TRBV5-4 | NA | NA
TGTGCCAGCAGCCGGGGACAGGGAGCCAAAAACATTCAGTACTTC | CASSRGQGAKNIQYF | TRBJ2-4 | TRBV3-1/TRBV3-2 | NA | TRBD1
TGTGCTAGTGGGACAGGGGTGTCAAACTATGGCTACACCTTC | CASGTGVSNYGYTF | TRBJ1-2 | TRBV12-5 | NA | TRBD1
TGTGCCAGCTCACAGCACAGGGGAGAGGGCTACACCTTC | CASSQHRGEGYTF | TRBJ1-2 | TRBV18 | NA | TRBD1
TGTGCCAGCAGTTGGGAGACCGGGACAGGGGTGCCCACCTACGAGCAGTACTTC | CASSWETGTGVPTYEQYF | TRBJ2-7 | TRBV28 | NA | TRBD1
TGCGCCAGCAGCTTGGCGGGGCAATTCCGCGATACGCAGTATTTT | CASSLAGQFRDTQYF | TRBJ2-3 | TRBV5-1 | once | NA
TGTGCCACCCGCCCAGGAGCCGGGGAGCTGTTTTTT | CATRPGAGELFF | TRBJ2-2 | TRBV6-2/TRBV6-3 | NA | NA
TGTGCCAGCAGCTTAGCAAATCAGCCCCAGCATTTT | CASSLANQPQHF | TRBJ1-5 | TRBV7-2 | NA | NA
TGTGCCAGCAGTTCTGGTCAGGGGCAGGGGGGTAACTATGGCTACACCTTC | CASSSGQGQGGNYGYTF | TRBJ1-2 | TRBV9 | NA | TRBD1
TGTGCCAGCACCCCTTTGAGGGACACCCGCTATGGCTACACCTTC | CASTPLRDTRYGYTF | TRBJ1-2 | TRBV2 | NA | NA
TGTGCCAGCAGCTTAAATCTAGCGGGAGACTCTGAGCAGTTCTTC | CASSLNLAGDSEQFF | TRBJ2-1 | TRBV7-3 | NA | TRBD2
TGCGCCAGCAGCTTTTTAGCGGGGGGGTCCTACGAGCAGTACTTC | CASSFLAGGSYEQYF | TRBJ2-7 | TRBV5-1 | few | TRBD2
TGTGCCAGTACCCGGACGGGGACTGTCTCTGGAAACACCATATATTTT | CASTRTGTVSGNTIYF | TRBJ1-3 | TRBV19 | NA | NA
TGTGCCAGCAGTTTGAGTCCGGGGGGGACCTACGAGCAGTACTTC | CASSLSPGGTYEQYF | TRBJ2-7 | TRBV28 | NA | TRBD2
TGCGCCAGCAGTCGAGGTGGGGTTGGGTACAATGAGCAGTTCTTC | CASSRGGVGYNEQFF | TRBJ2-1 | TRBV5-1 | NA | NA
TGTGCCAGCAGCCAAGGGTTAAATCAGCCCCAGCATTTT | CASSQGLNQPQHF | TRBJ1-5 | TRBV3-1/TRBV3-2 | NA | NA
TGTGCCAGCTACAGCTCCCTACAGGGGCCCCTGGGCTATGGCTACACCTTC | CASYSSLQGPLGYGYTF | TRBJ1-2 | TRBV28 | NA | TRBD1
TGTGCCTGGAGTCCTGTGGGACTAGCGGGGTTACGGAACACGCAGTATTTT | CAWSPVGLAGLRNTQYF | TRBJ2-3 | TRBV30 | NA | TRBD2
TGCAGCGTTGAAGAATCCAGGAAGAACACCGGGGAGCTGTTTTTT | CSVEESRKNTGELFF | TRBJ2-2 | TRBV29-1 | NA | NA
TGTGCCAGCAGCTGGGGTTCCCAAACCGGGGAGCTGTTTTTT | CASSWGSQTGELFF | TRBJ2-2 | TRBV7-3 | NA | NA
TGTGCCAGCCGTGGGGGGGCCGGCGACACTGAAGCTTTCTTT | CASRGGAGDTEAFF | TRBJ1-1 | TRBV27 | NA | NA
TGCGCCAGCAGCCTGACAGGGGGCAACACCGGGGAGCTGTTTTTT | CASSLTGGNTGELFF | TRBJ2-2 | TRBV5-1 | NA | TRBD1